This passage covers 8 T cell receptor beta chains from one sample sequenced in a study of T-cell reconstitution after alpha-beta-depleted transplantation in children. A TCRbeta library incorporating unique molecular identifiers was prepared. TCRdb itself ran the PCR reads through MiXCR, one entry per CDR3 protein. The sample comprises approximately 240,000 distinct CDR3 sequences, 9.7% of which are singletons, and approximately 5% rests with the top ten. Material: PBMCs from the stem cell graft donor, obtained from the stem cell graft. Receptors were obtained from a human donor who donated a stem cell graft to a child with SCID.

The rearrangement links TRBV20-1 to TRBJ1-4, with 8 positions matching TRBD1. The germline V gene has CDR1 DFQATT and CDR2 SNEGSKA (reference sequence). Germline trimming cut 1 base from V and 4 bases from J; bases unmatched to any gene: 5. The CDR3 is 15 amino acids. The chain's CDR3 is CSARGGQGLNEKLFF. The CDR3 nucleotides are TGCAGTGCTAGAGGCGGACAGGGCCTTAATGAAAAACTGTTTTTT.

This clonotype was found many times. J is TRBJ1-1 and V is TRBV5-1; tentatively, D is TRBD1 (5 bases). V shed 10 bases and J shed 1 base, with 17 bases lying between them. Per germline, CDR1 SGHRS and CDR2 YFSETQ. The CDR3 is made up of 14 amino acids. CDR3 sequence reads: CASRLGRENTEAFF. The CDR3 coding sequence is TGCGCCTCCCGACTCGGCAGGGAGAACACTGAAGCTTTCTTT.

This clonotype was seen a single time. The V call is TRBV7-3, the J call TRBJ2-1; 8 nucleotides align to TRBD1. In germline, CDR1 is SGHTA, CDR2 FQGTGA. Trimming at V came to 5 bases and at J to 3 bases, leaving 9 bases not matched to a gene. This CDR3 has 16 amino acids. The CDR3 DNA reads as TGTGCCAGCAGCCTTACAGGGGGAGGACTCTACAATGAGCAGTTCTTC. Its protein is CASSLTGGGLYNEQFF. Filled out from reference TRBV7-3 and TRBJ2-1, the complete variable domain reads GAGVSQTPSNKVTEKGKYVELRCDPISGHTALYWYRQSLGQGPEFLIYFQGTGAADDSGLPNDRFFAVRPEGSVSTLKIQRTERGDSAVYLCASSLTGGGLYNEQFFGPGTRLTVL.

This clonotype was seen at least ten times. The chain uses TRBV5-1 and TRBJ2-1; no firm D call. With 0 bases removed from V and 0 bases from J, the gap between germline ends came to 10 bases. This CDR3 is 16 amino acids long. CDR1 and CDR2 from the germline V gene are SGHRS and YFSETQ. CDR3 DNA sequence: TGCGCCAGCAGCTTGGTTAGGGATAGCTCCTACAATGAGCAGTTCTTC. Its protein is CASSLVRDSSYNEQFF.

This clonotype came up many times. The genes are TRBV5-6 and TRBJ1-2; D remains ambiguous. This CDR3 is 14 amino acids long. The V gene's germline CDR1 is SGHDT and CDR2 YYEEEE. V was pared by 2 bases and J by 8 bases, with 16 bases between. This CDR3 reads CASSFVAGPLGYTF. The CDR3 DNA is TGTGCCAGCAGCTTTGTGGCAGGCCCCTTGGGCTACACCTTC.

This clonotype has a handful of counts. V and J are TRBV10-3 and TRBJ1-6, with D hard to call. The CDR3 has 14 residues. The V and J ends lost 0 bases and 10 bases respectively, with 10 bases between them. The V gene's germline CDR1 is ENHRY and CDR2 SYGVKD. The CDR3 is CAISESESNSPLHF. CDR3 DNA: TGTGCCATCAGTGAGTCAGAGTCCAACTCACCCCTCCACTTT.

This clonotype was seen ten or more times. This chain joins TRBV2 and TRBJ2-1; 7 bases agree with TRBD2. Looked up from germline, CDR1 is SNHLY and CDR2 is FYNNEI. V lost 6 bases to trimming and J lost 7 bases; unmatched junction nucleotides: 12. CDR3 length: 15 amino acids. The CDR3 here is CASSGGSAEGNEQFF. The CDR3, as DNA: TGTGCCAGCAGCGGGGGGTCGGCGGAGGGGAATGAGCAGTTCTTC.

This clonotype was counted ten times or more. The gene calls are TRBV12-3 or TRBV12-4 and TRBJ2-7, with unresolved D. The CDR3 extends over 13 amino acids. V was cut by 2 bases and J by 4 bases, with 9 bases left in between. The CDR3 nucleotides read TGTGCCAGCAGTTTATTAGGCCTTTACGAGCAGTACTTC. Translated, it gives CASSLLGLYEQYF.